This T cell receptor (beta chain) was retrieved from a study of blood T cell repertoires in COVID-19. Study-wide context: The study drew acute and convalescent COVID-19 samples from the United States, Italy and Spain. The cDNA or gDNA used as material had been derived from T cells, B-cell-depleted T cells, or PBMCs.

Per the authors' pipeline: Researchers report that nucleated cell counts were estimated from reference gene primer amplification. Repertoires were generated with immunoSEQ multiplex PCR, while TCRdb's copy carries only in-frame clones and drops some. Clonal size and the V and J genes are those of that table, whereas D and trimming came from the DNA. The sample consists of 200,000 to 300,000 clones, 84% of them appearing once. Germline values: CDR1 SGHNT, CDR2 YENEEA. The trim removed 4 bases at V and 2 bases at J, leaving 10 bases unmatched. The CDR3 runs to 16 residues. The chain has TRBV11-3 and TRBJ2-5; 7 nucleotides line up with TRBD1. Specimen: peripheral blood. This sequence was found in a middle-aged man who had recovered from COVID-19. The DNA of the CDR3 is TGTGCCAGCAGCTACAGGGGCCGCTGGGGGCAAGAGACCCAGTACTTC. Its protein is CASSYRGRWGQETQYF.